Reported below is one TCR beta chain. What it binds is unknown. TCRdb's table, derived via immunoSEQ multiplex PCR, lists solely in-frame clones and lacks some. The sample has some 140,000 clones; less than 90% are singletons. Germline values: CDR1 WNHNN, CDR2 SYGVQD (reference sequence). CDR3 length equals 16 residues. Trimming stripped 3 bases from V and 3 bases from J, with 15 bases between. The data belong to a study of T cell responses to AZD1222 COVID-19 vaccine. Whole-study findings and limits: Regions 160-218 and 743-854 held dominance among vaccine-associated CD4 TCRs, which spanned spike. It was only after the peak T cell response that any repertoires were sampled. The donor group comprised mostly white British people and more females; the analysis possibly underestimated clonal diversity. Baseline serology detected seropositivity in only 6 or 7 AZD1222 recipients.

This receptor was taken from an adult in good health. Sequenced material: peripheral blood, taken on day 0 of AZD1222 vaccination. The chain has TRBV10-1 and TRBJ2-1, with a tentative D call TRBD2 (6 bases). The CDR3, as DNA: TGCGCCAGCAGTGAAACCGGGACTTTCCTCTACAATGAGCAGTTCTTC. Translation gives CASSETGTFLYNEQFF.